The TCR beta chain under discussion was sequenced for a study of blood T cell repertoires in COVID-19. Looking at the study overall: From T cells, B-cell-depleted T cells, or PBMCs came the material, which was cDNA or gDNA.

V lost 8 bases and J 2 bases, leaving 6 bases between the germline ends. This CDR3 has 11 amino acids. Original processing methods: It was from reference gene primer amplification that nucleated cell counts were estimated. Clones were sequenced by immunoSEQ multiplex PCR, and TCRdb holds only the in-frame ones, with some missing. The V and J calls and clone size are taken from that table; D and trimming were inferred from the DNA. The profile shows some 180,000 clones, approximately 83% of them singletons. Material for sequencing was peripheral blood. The sequence came from a woman between 40 and 55 years old with COVID-19, enrolled during active disease. This rearrangement joins TRBV12-3 or TRBV12-4 to TRBJ1-2; D is undetermined. The CDR3 region is CASQTNYGYTF. CDR3 nucleotide sequence: TGTGCCAGCCAGACAAACTATGGCTACACCTTC.